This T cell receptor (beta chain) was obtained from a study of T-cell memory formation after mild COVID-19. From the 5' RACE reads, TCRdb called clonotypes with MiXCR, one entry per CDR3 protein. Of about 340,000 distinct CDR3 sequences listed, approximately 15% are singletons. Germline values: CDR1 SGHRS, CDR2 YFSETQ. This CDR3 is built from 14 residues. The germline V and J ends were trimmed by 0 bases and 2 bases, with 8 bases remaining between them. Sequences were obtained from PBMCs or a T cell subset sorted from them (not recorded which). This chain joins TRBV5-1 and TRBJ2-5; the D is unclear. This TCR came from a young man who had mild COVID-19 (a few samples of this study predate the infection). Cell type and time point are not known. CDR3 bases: TGCGCCAGCAGCTTGGCCAAACAGCAAGAGACCCAGTACTTC. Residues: CASSLAKQQETQYF.